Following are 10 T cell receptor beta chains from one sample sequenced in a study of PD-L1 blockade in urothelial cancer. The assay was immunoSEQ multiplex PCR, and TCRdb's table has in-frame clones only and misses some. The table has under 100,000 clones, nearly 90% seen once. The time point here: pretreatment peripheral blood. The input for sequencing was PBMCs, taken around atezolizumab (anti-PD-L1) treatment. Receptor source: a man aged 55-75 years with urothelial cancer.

CDR3 sequence: CASSLARQGFGNIQYF. The CDR3 nucleotides read TGCGCCAGCAGCTTGGCCAGACAGGGTTTTGGAAACATTCAGTACTTC. This chain links TRBV5-1 with TRBJ2-4; 7 bases line up with TRBD1. This CDR3 is built from 16 residues. Germline-derived CDR1 and CDR2 are SGHRS and YFSETQ. Unmatched junction bases numbered 9, after V lost 0 bases and J lost 6 bases.

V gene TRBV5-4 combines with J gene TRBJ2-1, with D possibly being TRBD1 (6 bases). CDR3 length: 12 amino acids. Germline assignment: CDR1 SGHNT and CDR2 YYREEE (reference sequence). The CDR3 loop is CSTGQTYNEQFF. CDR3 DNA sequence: TGTAGTACAGGGCAAACCTACAATGAGCAGTTCTTC.

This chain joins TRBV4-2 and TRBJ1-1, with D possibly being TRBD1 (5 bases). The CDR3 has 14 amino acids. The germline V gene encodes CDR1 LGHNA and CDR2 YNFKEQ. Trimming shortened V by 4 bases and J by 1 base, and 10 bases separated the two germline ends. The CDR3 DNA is TGTGCCAGCAGCCGGGACGGGAGGAACACTGAAGCTTTCTTT. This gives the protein CASSRDGRNTEAFF.

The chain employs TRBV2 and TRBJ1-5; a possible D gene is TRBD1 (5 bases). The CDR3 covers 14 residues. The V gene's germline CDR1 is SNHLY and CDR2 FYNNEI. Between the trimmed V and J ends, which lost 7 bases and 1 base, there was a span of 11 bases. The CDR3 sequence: CASTSQDSNQPQHF. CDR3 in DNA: TGTGCCAGCACGTCACAGGACAGCAATCAGCCCCAGCATTTT.

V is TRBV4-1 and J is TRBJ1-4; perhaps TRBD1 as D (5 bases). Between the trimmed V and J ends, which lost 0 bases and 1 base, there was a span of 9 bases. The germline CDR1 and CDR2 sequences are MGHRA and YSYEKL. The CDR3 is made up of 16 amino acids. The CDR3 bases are TGCGCCAGCAGCCAAGATAATAGGGGAACTAATGAAAAACTGTTTTTT. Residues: CASSQDNRGTNEKLFF.

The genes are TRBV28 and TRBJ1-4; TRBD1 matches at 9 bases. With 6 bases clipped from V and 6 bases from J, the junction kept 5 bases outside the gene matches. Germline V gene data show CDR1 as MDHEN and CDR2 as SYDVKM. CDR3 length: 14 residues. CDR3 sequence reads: CASSRTGGYEKLFF. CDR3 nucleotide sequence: TGTGCCAGCAGCCGTACAGGGGGCTATGAAAAACTGTTTTTT.

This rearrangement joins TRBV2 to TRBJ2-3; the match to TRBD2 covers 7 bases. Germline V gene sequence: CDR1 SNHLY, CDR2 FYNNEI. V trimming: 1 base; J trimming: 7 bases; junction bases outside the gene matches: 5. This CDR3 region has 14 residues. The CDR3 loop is CASSEESGAYTQYF. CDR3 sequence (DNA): TGTGCCAGCAGTGAAGAGAGCGGGGCTTATACGCAGTATTTT. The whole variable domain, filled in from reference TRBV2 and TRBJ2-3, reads EPEVTQTPSHQVTQMGQEVILRCVPISNHLYFYWYRQILGQKVEFLVSFYNNEISEKSEIFDDQFSVERPDGSNFTLKIRSTKLEDSAMYFCASSEESGAYTQYFGPGTRLTVL.

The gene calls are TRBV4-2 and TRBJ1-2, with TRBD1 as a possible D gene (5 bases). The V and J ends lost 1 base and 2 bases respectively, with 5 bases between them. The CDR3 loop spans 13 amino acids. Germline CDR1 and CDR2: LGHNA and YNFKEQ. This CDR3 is CASSQAGNYGYTF. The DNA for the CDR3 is TGTGCCAGCAGCCAAGCAGGGAACTATGGCTACACCTTC.

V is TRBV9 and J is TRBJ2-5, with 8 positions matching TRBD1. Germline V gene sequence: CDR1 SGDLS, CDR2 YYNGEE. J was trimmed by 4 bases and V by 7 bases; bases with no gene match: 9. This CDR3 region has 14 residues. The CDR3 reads CASAGTGFGETQYF. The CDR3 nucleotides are TGTGCCAGCGCGGGGACAGGTTTTGGAGAGACCCAGTACTTC.

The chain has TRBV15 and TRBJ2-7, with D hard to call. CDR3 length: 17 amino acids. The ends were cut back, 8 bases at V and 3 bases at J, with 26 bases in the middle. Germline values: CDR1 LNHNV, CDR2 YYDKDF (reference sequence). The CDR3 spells CATGTEVGSHSLYEQYF. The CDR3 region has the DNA TGTGCCACCGGTACCGAGGTCGGGTCCCACTCTCTCTACGAGCAGTACTTC. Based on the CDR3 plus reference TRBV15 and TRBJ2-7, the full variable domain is DAMVIQNPRYQVTQFGKPVTLSCSQTLNHNVMYWYQQKSSQAPKLLFHYYDKDFNNEADTPDNFQSRRPNTSFCFLDIRSPGLGDTAMYLCATGTEVGSHSLYEQYFGPGTRLTVT.